This T cell receptor (beta chain) was sequenced during a study of blood T cells in healthy people across ages. Findings and limits, study-wide: Comparison with aged donors showed that long-lived donors had more naive CD4+ cells and higher diversity.

Through a sample-barcoded 5' primer and a J-beta primer mix, a second PCR was run for 7 to 11 cycles. TCRdb redid the calling of the 5' RACE reads with MiXCR, one entry per CDR3 protein. Here the sample spans some 1.4 million distinct CDR3 sequences, around 39% being singletons. Germline values: CDR1 MNHEY, CDR2 SMNVEV (reference sequence). V shed 0 bases and J 5 bases; nucleotides not matched to a gene: 12. The CDR3 extends over 17 amino acids. On this clonotype itself: Its specificity is unknown.

V and J are TRBV27 and TRBJ2-5; TRBD2 aligns across 7 bases. The TCR comes from a woman between 18 and 29 years old in good health. Source material: blood. The CDR3: CASSLSLRAGDWETQYF. Written as DNA, the CDR3 is TGTGCCAGCAGTTTATCGTTGAGGGCGGGAGATTGGGAGACCCAGTACTTC.